The clone carrying this T cell receptor (beta chain) was counted many times. Unique molecular identifiers (one per individual cDNA molecule) were attached. TCRdb fed the 5' RACE reads into MiXCR, producing one record per CDR3 protein. The table includes about 38,000 distinct CDR3 sequences, about 5% detected once. The data were obtained in a study of early T cells in non-severe SARS-CoV-2 infection. Turning to the study itself: From unsorted whole blood, bulk RNA was sequenced, and the chains remained unpaired.

This receptor was taken from an adult who was a healthcare worker with PCR-confirmed SARS-CoV-2 infection or an uninfected control (not recorded which). Specimen: whole blood.

The CDR3 region has the DNA TGTGCCAGTAGTATAAGCCCTTCCGGATACAATGAGCAGTTCTTC. Amino acid sequence: CASSISPSGYNEQFF. The chain combines TRBV19 with TRBJ2-1, with D unresolved. Trimming pared 2 bases from V and 4 bases from J, leaving 12 bases between. CDR1 and CDR2 from the germline V gene are LNHDA and SQIVND (reference sequence). This CDR3 has 15 amino acids. The full variable domain, with the rest looked up from reference TRBV19 and TRBJ2-1, is DGGITQSPKYLFRKEGQNVTLSCEQNLNHDAMYWYRQDPGQGLRLIYYSQIVNDFQKGDIAEGYSVSREKKESFPLTVTSAQKNPTAFYLCASSISPSGYNEQFFGPGTRLTVL.